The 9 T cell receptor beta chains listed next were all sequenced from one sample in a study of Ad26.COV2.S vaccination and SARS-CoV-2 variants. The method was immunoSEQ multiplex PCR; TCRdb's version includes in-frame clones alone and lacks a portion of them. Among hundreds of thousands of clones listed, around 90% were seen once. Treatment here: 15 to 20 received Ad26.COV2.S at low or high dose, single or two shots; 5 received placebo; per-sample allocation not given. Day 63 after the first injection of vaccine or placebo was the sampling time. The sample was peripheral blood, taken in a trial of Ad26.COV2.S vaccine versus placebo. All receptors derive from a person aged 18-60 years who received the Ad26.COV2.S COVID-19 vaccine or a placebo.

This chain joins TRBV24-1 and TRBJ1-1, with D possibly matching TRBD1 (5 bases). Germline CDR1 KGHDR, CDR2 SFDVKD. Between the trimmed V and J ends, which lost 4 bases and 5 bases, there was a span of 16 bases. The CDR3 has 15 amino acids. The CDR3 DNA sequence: TGTGCCACCAGTGACCTGGGAGGGGTCGAGACTGAAGCTTTCTTT. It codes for CATSDLGGVETEAFF.

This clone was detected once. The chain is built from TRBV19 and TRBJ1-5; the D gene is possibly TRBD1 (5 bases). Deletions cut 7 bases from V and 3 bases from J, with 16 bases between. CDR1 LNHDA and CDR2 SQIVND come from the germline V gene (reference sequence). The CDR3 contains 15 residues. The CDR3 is CASTSVRGDNQPQHF. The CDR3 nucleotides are TGTGCCAGTACCTCGGTAAGGGGAGACAATCAGCCCCAGCATTTT. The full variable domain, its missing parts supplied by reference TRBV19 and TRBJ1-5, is DGGITQSPKYLFRKEGQNVTLSCEQNLNHDAMYWYRQDPGQGLRLIYYSQIVNDFQKGDIAEGYSVSREKKESFPLTVTSAQKNPTAFYLCASTSVRGDNQPQHFGDGTRLSIL.

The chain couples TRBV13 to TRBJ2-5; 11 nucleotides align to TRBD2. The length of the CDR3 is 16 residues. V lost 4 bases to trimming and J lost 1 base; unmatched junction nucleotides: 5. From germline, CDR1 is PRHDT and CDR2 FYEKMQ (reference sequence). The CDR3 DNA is TGTGCCAGCAGCTACGGGACTAGCGGATCCCAAGAGACCCAGTACTTC. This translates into CASSYGTSGSQETQYF. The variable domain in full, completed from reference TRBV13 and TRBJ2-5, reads AAGVIQSPRHLIKEKRETATLKCYPIPRHDTVYWYQQGPGQDPQFLISFYEKMQSDKGSIPDRFSAQQFSDYHSELNMSSLELGDSALYFCASSYGTSGSQETQYFGPGTRLLVL.

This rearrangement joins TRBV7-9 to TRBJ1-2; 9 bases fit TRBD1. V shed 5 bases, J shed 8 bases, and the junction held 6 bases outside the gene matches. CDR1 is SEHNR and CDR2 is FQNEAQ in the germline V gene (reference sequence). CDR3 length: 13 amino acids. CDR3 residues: CASSRQGVGGYTF. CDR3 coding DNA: TGTGCCAGCAGCCGACAGGGGGTAGGCGGCTACACCTTC. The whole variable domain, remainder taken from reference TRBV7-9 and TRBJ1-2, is DTGVSQNPRHKITKRGQNVTFRCDPISEHNRLYWYRQTLGQGPEFLTYFQNEAQLEKSRLLSDRFSAERPKGSFSTLEIQRTEQGDSAMYLCASSRQGVGGYTFGSGTRLTVV.

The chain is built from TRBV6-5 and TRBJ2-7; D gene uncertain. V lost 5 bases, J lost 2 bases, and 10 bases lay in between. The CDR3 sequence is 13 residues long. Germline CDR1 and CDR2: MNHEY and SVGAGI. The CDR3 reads CASSTVRTYEQYF. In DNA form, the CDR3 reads TGTGCCAGCAGTACAGTTCGAACCTACGAGCAGTACTTC.

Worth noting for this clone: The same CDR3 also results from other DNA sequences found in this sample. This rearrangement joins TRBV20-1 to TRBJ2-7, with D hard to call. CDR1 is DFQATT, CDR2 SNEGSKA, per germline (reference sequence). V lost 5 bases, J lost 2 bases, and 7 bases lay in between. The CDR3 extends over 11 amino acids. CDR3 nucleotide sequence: TGCAGTGCTCCCCGGACCTACGAGCAGTACTTC. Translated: CSAPRTYEQYF.

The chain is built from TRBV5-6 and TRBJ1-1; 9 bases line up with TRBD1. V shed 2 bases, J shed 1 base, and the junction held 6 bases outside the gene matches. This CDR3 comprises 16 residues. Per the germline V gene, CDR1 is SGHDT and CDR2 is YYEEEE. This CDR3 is CASSFGTGMGNTEAFF. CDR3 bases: TGTGCCAGCAGCTTCGGGACAGGGATGGGGAACACTGAAGCTTTCTTT.

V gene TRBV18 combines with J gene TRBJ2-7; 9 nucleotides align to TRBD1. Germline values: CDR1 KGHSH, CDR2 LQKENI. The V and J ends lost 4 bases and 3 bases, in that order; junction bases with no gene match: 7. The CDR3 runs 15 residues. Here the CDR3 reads CASSLTGTGIYEQYF. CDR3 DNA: TGTGCCAGCTCACTAACCGGGACAGGGATCTACGAGCAGTACTTC.

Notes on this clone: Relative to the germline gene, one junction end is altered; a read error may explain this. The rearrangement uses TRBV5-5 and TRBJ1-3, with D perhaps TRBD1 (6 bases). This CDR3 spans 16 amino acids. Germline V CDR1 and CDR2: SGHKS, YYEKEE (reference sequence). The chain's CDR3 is CASNLSGAGSGNTIYF. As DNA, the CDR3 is TGTGCCAGCAACTTGTCAGGGGCCGGCTCTGGAAACACCATATATTTT.